This TCR beta chain was captured by sequencing in a study of blood T cells in healthy people across ages. Using a J-beta primer mix together with a sample-barcoded 5' primer, a second PCR was run for roughly 7 to 11 cycles. TCRdb ran MiXCR on the 5' RACE reads and lists one entry per CDR3 protein. Of more than 1.4 million distinct CDR3 sequences listed, about 43% were seen once; the top ten hold approximately 7.9%. Ten or more counts support this clonotype. The germline V gene has CDR1 MDHEN and CDR2 SYDVKM. The V segment lost 4 bases and the J segment 5 bases; nucleotides outside the gene matches: 7. The CDR3 length is 14 residues.

The V and J genes are TRBV28 and TRBJ2-7, with 8 bases identical to TRBD1. The receptor was isolated from a young woman in good health. Sequenced input: blood. The CDR3: CASSSLDRAHEQYF. For the CDR3, the DNA is TGTGCCAGCAGTTCGTTGGACAGGGCCCACGAGCAGTACTTC.